This T cell receptor (beta chain) was sequenced in a study of shared clonotypes between healthy human individuals (dated by TCRdb to the early 2020s). With regard to the full study: A couple of women and three men aged 18 to 49 years were included in the cohort. Blood TCR repertoires of four to six healthy adults were deeply sequenced to estimate repertoire size and the extent of clonotype sharing between individuals. Different laboratories and diverse techniques were used to prepare libraries and sequence TCR repertoires, to increase sequencing depth and limit assay-specific biases. For each donor, CD4 naive and CD4 memory were each run on three plates, CD8 naive on two plates, and CD8 memory on one plate. Leukapheresis yielded between about 0.9 and 10 billion PBMCs per donor.

Using the deep immunoSEQ assay, multiplex PCR amplified TCR CDR3 regions from genomic DNA. Extracted genomic DNA from each cell subset was distributed evenly across all wells of several immunoSEQ 96-well plates, and each plate was treated as a replicate. For sorted subsets, 150 to 200 ng genomic DNA, equal to tens of thousands of T cell genomes, was loaded into each replicate PCR. Purified libraries were measured with a Qubit 3.0 fluorometer, size-checked on a Bioanalyzer 2100, and measured again with the KAPA Library Quantification kit. A separate single-read 150-cycle Illumina NextSeq 550 flow cell was used to sequence each immunoSEQ 96-well plate. As for the original processing: Because the immunoSEQ output held only junctional sequences and lacked quality scores, the filtering could not match the filtering applied to full-length reads. To assign V/J genes and CDR3, sequences were annotated using PyIR, a Python wrapper for IgBLAST v1.9, with IMGT germline references. Reads with weak V/J assignments (E-value above 1e-6), missing CDR3, stop codons, out-of-frame junctions, or ambiguous translated residues were removed. A V3J clonotype was defined by an identical inferred V gene, J gene, and CDR3 amino acid sequence. Percentage overlap between repertoires was computed as shared unique clonotypes divided by the size of the smaller repertoire. Three approaches were used to assess repertoire richness: RTK rarefaction, the Chao1 estimator, and Recon v2.1 estimates of unobserved clonotypes. OLGA was used to compute generation probabilities for all TCRbeta clonotypes that the gDNA method yielded from four donors. As stored in TCRdb, this immuneACCESS dataset retains in-frame rearrangements with V and J assigned. A fraction of the clones does not appear; measured against another copy, unresolved V genes explain less than half of the discrepancy, and the remainder lacks a known reason. The DNA gave D and trimming, while V, J and clone size come from that table. This sample holds 2 million to 2.5 million clones; more than 90% were observed only once. The top ten clones comprise more than 0.1% of the sample.

As for this clone: Its antigen is unknown. Per-base quality was not reported, and no clone a single base away is much larger than it.

Overall results and qualifications from the work: Rarefaction of sorted-subset datasets indicated incomplete sequencing despite the large sequencing depth. Pairwise subsampling led to the expectation that sequencing depth would affect the degree of clonotype sharing among donors. Only blood was sampled, and tissue TCR repertoires likely differ from those in blood. Compared with non-shared clonotypes, the clonotypes found in all four sorted-subset donors had higher generation probabilities. Because the study included a small number of donors, the genetic and exposure-history diversity represented was limited. Across a handful of donors, around 5% of naive CD4, around 3.5% of naive CD8, 2.3% of memory CD4, and over 0.35% of memory CD8 clonotypes were shared. Naive subsets generally had larger estimated clonotype richness than memory subsets did.

The cysteine opens and the phenylalanine closes a CDR3 of 13 amino acids. The kept DNA is CDR3 alone, 39 bases in frame from the first base. The V and J ends are trimmed by 0 bases and 10 bases, leaving 11 bases between them. Sequences LNHNV (CDR1) and YYDKDF (CDR2) are obtained from the germline V gene (reference sequence). Healthy HIV-negative adults with no recently reported acute infections or vaccinations were included as donors. Every donor was a Caucasian adult living in Nashville, Tennessee, USA. CD4+ T cells were enriched by magnetic negative selection, after which naive cells were positively selected on CD45RA and the negative fraction was taken as the memory subset. Blood was collected by leukapheresis, and PBMCs were isolated by Ficoll-Histopaque density gradient centrifugation and then cryopreserved in liquid nitrogen vapor phase. Purity and quantity of every magnetically sorted T cell population were checked by analytical flow cytometry. Genomic DNA was isolated from each sorted fraction and quantified by UV absorbance on a Nanodrop 2000c.

This TCR derives from a man in his late teens or twenties in good health. The sequence joins TRBV15 to TRBJ2-3, with a tentative D gene TRBD2 over 5 matching bases. The sequenced sample was naive CD4+ T cells sorted from blood. The label giving this sample's cell subset or site can be read as: CD45RA+ positively selected. The CDR3 protein: CATSRDFGEPQYF. The DNA sequence is given as TGTGCCACCAGCAGAGATTTCGGGGAACCGCAGTATTTT.